The present TCR beta chain was sequenced within a study of PD-1 blockade in classical Hodgkin lymphoma. Each patient relapsed following autologous stem cell transplantation, and prior brentuximab vedotin exposure differed. The germline gives CDR1 SGHRS, CDR2 YFSETQ. V was shortened by 0 bases and J by 6 bases, with 16 bases between the two germline ends. The CDR3 has 15 amino acids. The study's findings and limits: Patients were excluded if nivolumab began under 1 year after ASCT (the autologous transplant).

As to this clone: Its antigen remains unidentified.

Clones were sequenced by immunoSEQ multiplex PCR, and TCRdb holds only the in-frame ones, with some missing. Among 43,000 or so clones listed, more than 70% were seen once. Sequencing used peripheral blood mononuclear cells (PBMCs), obtained at baseline. The chain links TRBV5-1 to TRBJ2-7; D is unclear. The sequence was obtained from a human donor with classical Hodgkin lymphoma. CDR3 nucleotide sequence: TGCGCCAGCAGCTTGGATAACGGCAGACTTCTCGAGCAGTACTTC. Amino acids: CASSLDNGRLLEQYF.